This T cell receptor (beta chain) was identified during a study of OX40 agonist ivuxolimab in advanced cancers. As for the study in general: Patients were treated with ivuxolimab, an agonistic anti-OX40 (CD134) antibody. General study points: Expanded clones were, on average, more numerous in CD8+ T cells than in CD4+. At 0.1 to 3.0 mg/kg, clonal expansion of CD4+ and CD8+ blood T cells had occurred by week 6.

To note about this clone: Its specificity is unknown.

V dropped 3 bases and J dropped 2 bases, with 16 bases sitting between them. CDR3 size: 16 residues. Looked up from germline, CDR1 is KGHSH and CDR2 is LQKENI. Sequencing used immunoSEQ multiplex PCR; TCRdb keeps in-frame clones, though not all of them. This table has about 93,000 clones, about 92% appearing once. The study sampled blood at baseline, cycle 4 day 1, and cycle 7 day 1. The sequencing here drew on CD4+ or CD8+ T cells sorted from blood, taken in a trial of the OX40 agonist ivuxolimab. This chain links TRBV18 with TRBJ1-1; D might be TRBD1 (5 bases). The source is an adult with an advanced solid tumor such as melanoma, head and neck, liver or kidney cancer. CDR3 nucleotides: TGTGCCAGCTCACCTTCGATAGGGGCCGACAACACTGAAGCTTTCTTT. Translated, it gives CASSPSIGADNTEAFF.